Below, 3 T cell receptor beta chains from the same sample are listed, as sequenced in a study of lymphopenia after photon versus proton radiotherapy. Some clones are missing from TCRdb's copy, which holds only in-frame ones; the method was immunoSEQ multiplex PCR. This sample carries 70,000 or so clones, 80% to 95% of them seen once, and the ten largest clones take over 2%. This specimen was peripheral blood, taken from a patient treated with photon-based radiotherapy. Receptors were obtained from a woman between 40 and 55 years old with cholangiocarcinoma.

This chain joins TRBV29-1 and TRBJ2-7, with TRBD2 matching 9 bases. CDR3 length: 14 amino acids. Germline CDR1 is SQVTM and CDR2 is ANQGSEA. Germline trimming cut 7 bases from V and 7 bases from J; bases unmatched to any gene: 14. The CDR3 DNA reads TGCAGCGCTGCGGGGGGGCTCGCGATCGGGGAGCAGTACTTC. Translating gives CSAAGGLAIGEQYF.

The gene calls are TRBV25-1 and TRBJ2-7; D gene unclear. CDR1 and CDR2 from the germline V gene are MGHDK and SYGVNS. CDR3 size: 13 residues. Trimming pared 1 base from V and 4 bases from J, leaving 8 bases between. The CDR3, as DNA: TGTGCCAGCAGTGAATCGGGCCGTTACGAGCAGTACTTC. This codes for CASSESGRYEQYF.

This CDR3 reads CAIKLDSGASDTQYF. The CDR3, as DNA: TGTGCCATCAAGTTGGATTCGGGAGCTTCAGATACGCAGTATTTT. V usage is TRBV10-3 and J usage is TRBJ2-3; tentatively, D is TRBD2 (6 bases). The CDR3 sequence is 15 residues long. The germline V gene has CDR1 ENHRY and CDR2 SYGVKD. V was shortened by 7 bases and J by 4 bases, with 18 bases between the two germline ends.